This T cell receptor beta chain was obtained from a study of T cell responses to AZD1222 COVID-19 vaccine. The repertoire was sequenced with immunoSEQ multiplex PCR; TCRdb's copy has only in-frame clones and lacks some. The table includes about 40,000 clones, 88% detected once. Trimming cost V 6 bases and J 6 bases; bases outside gene matches: 4. This CDR3 is built from 13 residues. The germline CDR1 and CDR2 sequences are MNHEY and SVGAGI. Points from the study as a whole: There were vaccine-associated CD4 TCRs across spike, dominant at 160-218 and 743-854. Scientists sampled the repertoires only once the peak T cell response had passed.

Comment on this clone: Its specificity is not known.

This TCR came from an adult who received the MenACWY meningococcal vaccine as a control. The starting material was peripheral blood, obtained 28 days after the second dose of the MenACWY control vaccine. This chain connects TRBV6-5 to TRBJ1-5, with 8 nucleotides matching TRBD1. The CDR3 loop is CASSKDRAQPQHF. CDR3 in DNA: TGTGCCAGCAGCAAGGACAGGGCTCAGCCCCAGCATTTT.